This passage covers 25 T cell receptor beta chains from one sample sequenced in a study of T-cell reconstitution after alpha-beta-depleted transplantation in children. During its preparation, the TCRbeta library received unique molecular identifiers. TCRdb used MiXCR to reprocess the PCR reads, holding one entry per CDR3 protein. This table has 490,000 or so distinct CDR3 sequences, approximately 12% appearing once. Sequencing used PBMCs from the stem cell graft donor, obtained from the stem cell graft. The receptors shown here come from a human donor who donated a stem cell graft to a child with combined immunodeficiency.

This clonotype was seen a few times. The genes are TRBV21-1 and TRBJ2-5; the table's D call TRBD1 went unverified against the DNA. TRBV21-1 counts as a pseudogene. The CDR3 is 16 residues long. The CDR3 spells CASSKSMDRRKETQYF. In nucleotides, the CDR3 is TGTGCCAGCAGCAAAAGCATGGACAGGAGGAAAGAGACCCAGTACTTC.

The gene calls are TRBV15 and TRBJ1-2; 9 bases map to TRBD1. The CDR3 runs to 15 residues. CDR1 and CDR2 from the germline V gene are LNHNV and YYDKDF (reference sequence). Trimming removed 0 bases from V and 2 bases from J; junction bases left unmatched: 1. The CDR3 sequence: CATSREQGANYGYTF. As DNA, the CDR3 is TGTGCCACCAGCAGAGAACAGGGGGCAAACTATGGCTACACCTTC.

The sample holds a few counts of this clonotype. The chain recombines TRBV10-3 with TRBJ1-5; 7 positions match TRBD1. Germline loops: CDR1 ENHRY, CDR2 SYGVKD. The V and J ends lost 3 bases and 5 bases, in that order; junction bases with no gene match: 10. This CDR3 has 16 amino acids. For the CDR3, the DNA is TGTGCCATCAGTGACGTTTGGGACAGCCATTATCAGCCCCAGCATTTT. It translates to CAISDVWDSHYQPQHF.

This chain connects TRBV12-3 or TRBV12-4 to TRBJ2-5; TRBD2 matches 12 bases. V shed 6 bases and J 1 base; nucleotides not matched to a gene: 6. This CDR3 spans 16 amino acids. As DNA, the CDR3 is TGTGCCAGCAGCAGACTAGCGGGGGTCTCCCAAGAGACCCAGTACTTC. This sequence encodes CASSRLAGVSQETQYF.

V usage is TRBV12-3 or TRBV12-4 and J usage is TRBJ1-2; possibly TRBD1 for D (6 bases). This CDR3 region has 13 residues. Trimming cost V 3 bases and J 5 bases, with 10 bases left between them. The CDR3 bases are TGTGCCAGCAGTTTGGGGGGGCCTTATGGCTACACCTTC. Residues: CASSLGGPYGYTF.

The rearrangement uses TRBV24-1 and TRBJ2-1; either TRBD1 or TRBD2 may fit D (6 bases each). Germline loops: CDR1 KGHDR, CDR2 SFDVKD. The V end lost 4 bases, the J end lost 6 bases, and 15 bases lay between the germline ends. This CDR3 has 15 residues. CDR3 nucleotides: TGTGCCACCAGTGACCCGGGGGCCTTGATCAATGAGCAGTTCTTC. Encoded protein: CATSDPGALINEQFF.

This clonotype turned up a few times. This chain uses TRBV28 with TRBJ1-2, with TRBD1 matching over 9 bases. CDR1 is MDHEN and CDR2 is SYDVKM in the germline V gene. The CDR3 contains 15 residues. The V gene end was trimmed by 5 bases and the J gene end by 7 bases; junction bases not matched to a gene: 11. In nucleotides, the CDR3 is TGTGCCAGCAGTCTCCCGGGGACAGGGAAGGTTGGCTACACCTTC. This codes for CASSLPGTGKVGYTF.

This chain uses TRBV6-4 with TRBJ2-5, with D tentatively TRBD1 (6 bases). Trimming cost V 11 bases and J 5 bases, with 9 bases left between them. Germline assignment: CDR1 MRHNA and CDR2 SNTAGT. The CDR3 has 10 residues. CDR3 loop: CAGQGETQYF. For the CDR3, the DNA is TGTGCCGGGCAGGGGGAGACCCAGTACTTC.

The rearrangement uses TRBV7-3 and TRBJ2-2; a possible D gene is TRBD1 (6 bases). V shed 5 bases and J shed 0 bases, with 10 bases lying between them. This CDR3 has 15 amino acids. In germline, CDR1 is SGHTA, CDR2 FQGTGA. CDR3 sequence reads: CASSRQDSNTGELFF. The CDR3 region has the DNA TGTGCCAGCAGCCGACAGGACTCGAACACCGGGGAGCTGTTTTTT.

This clonotype was seen repeatedly, ten times or more. V usage is TRBV5-6 and J usage is TRBJ2-5, with 10 bases matching TRBD2. Germline V gene lookup returns CDR1 SGHDT and CDR2 YYEEEE. V lost 2 bases to trimming and J lost 5 bases; unmatched junction nucleotides: 3. The CDR3 runs 14 residues. The CDR3 protein is CASSFLAGEETQYF. The CDR3 DNA is TGTGCCAGCAGCTTTCTAGCGGGAGAGGAGACCCAGTACTTC. The whole variable domain, filled in from reference TRBV5-6 and TRBJ2-5, reads DAGVTQSPTHLIKTRGQQVTLRCSPKSGHDTVSWYQQALGQGPQFIFQYYEEEERQRGNFPDRFSGHQFPNYSSELNVNALLLGDSALYLCASSFLAGEETQYFGPGTRLLVL.

Comment on this clonotype: A much larger clone sits a single nucleotide away, making a read error possible. This chain links TRBV29-1 with TRBJ2-1; TRBD2 might be the D (6 bases). Germline assignment: CDR1 SQVTM and CDR2 ANQGSEA. The CDR3 runs 17 residues. Here the CDR3 DNA reads TGCAGCGTTGAAGGGGGGTGGGACTTATCCTCCTACAATGAGCGGTTCTTC. Its translation is CSVEGGWDLSSYNERFF.

This chain joins TRBV6-5 and TRBJ2-3; D ambiguous. The CDR3 is 19 residues long. Germline CDR1 is MNHEY and CDR2 is SVGAGI. V was cut by 4 bases and J by 1 base, with 24 bases left in between. CDR3 DNA: TGTGCCAGCAGTTTACATCGGATTCCCCTAGTGCCCGGCACAGATACGCAGTATTTT. Its protein product is CASSLHRIPLVPGTDTQYF.

This clonotype was detected only a few times. V and J are TRBV6-2 or TRBV6-3 and TRBJ2-7; TRBD1 agrees at 8 bases. From germline, CDR1 is MNHEY and CDR2 SVGEGT. Germline trimming cut 7 bases from V and 4 bases from J; bases unmatched to any gene: 9. The CDR3 totals 14 residues. The CDR3 coding sequence is TGTGCCAGCACCCACACCACAGGGGGGTACGAGCAGTACTTC. Amino acids: CASTHTTGGYEQYF.

This clonotype showed up just a few times. The chain links TRBV28 to TRBJ2-2; 10 bases agree with TRBD1. V shed 8 bases and J 4 bases; nucleotides not matched to a gene: 7. The CDR3 is 15 residues long. CDR1 is MDHEN and CDR2 is SYDVKM in the germline V gene. Here the CDR3 DNA reads TGTGCCAGCGGCAGGACAGGGGGGATCACCGGGGAGCTGTTTTTT. Translation: CASGRTGGITGELFF.

This clonotype was recorded many times. The chain combines TRBV5-1 with TRBJ2-7; possibly TRBD1 for D (6 bases). This CDR3 comprises 16 residues. Germline V CDR1 and CDR2: SGHRS, YFSETQ. V was pared by 4 bases and J by 3 bases, with 20 bases between. CDR3 protein: CASSPFQGQGIYEQYF. CDR3 sequence (DNA): TGCGCCAGCAGCCCCTTCCAAGGTCAGGGGATCTACGAGCAGTACTTC.

This clonotype came up many times. The chain recombines TRBV27 with TRBJ2-1; tentative D call: TRBD2 (5 bases). Per germline, CDR1 MNHEY and CDR2 SMNVEV (reference sequence). Trimming removed 6 bases at V and 0 bases at J, with 12 bases between. The CDR3 loop spans 15 amino acids. CDR3 bases: TGTGCCAGCAGCTTGTTAGGAGGCTCCTACAATGAGCAGTTCTTC. Protein: CASSLLGGSYNEQFF.

The chain has TRBV19 and TRBJ2-7, with 11 bases matching TRBD2. The CDR3 spans 13 residues. V shed 9 bases, J shed 4 bases, and the junction held 5 bases outside the gene matches. Germline-derived CDR1 and CDR2 are LNHDA and SQIVND (reference sequence). The CDR3 region is CASQLAGDYEQYF. DNA for the CDR3: TGTGCCAGCCAACTAGCGGGAGATTACGAGCAGTACTTC. The full variable domain, its missing parts supplied by reference TRBV19 and TRBJ2-7, is DGGITQSPKYLFRKEGQNVTLSCEQNLNHDAMYWYRQDPGQGLRLIYYSQIVNDFQKGDIAEGYSVSREKKESFPLTVTSAQKNPTAFYLCASQLAGDYEQYFGPGTRLTVT.

In its sample, this clonotype was seen many times. The CDR3 protein is CASSRGGENEQYF. The CDR3 nucleotides read TGTGCCAGCAGTAGAGGGGGCGAGAACGAGCAGTACTTC. This chain links TRBV12-3 or TRBV12-4 with TRBJ2-7; 7 bases are a match to TRBD1. The CDR3 extends over 13 amino acids. Trimming took 5 bases from V and 5 from J; bases not matched to a gene: 6.

The rearrangement links TRBV7-2 to TRBJ2-5; TRBD2 is a possible D gene (6 bases). The CDR3 spans 15 residues. The germline V gene encodes CDR1 SGHTA and CDR2 FQGNSA. Trimming removed 0 bases at V and 5 bases at J, with 13 bases between. The CDR3 DNA follows: TGTGCCAGCAGCTTAGCGGGGCGTCGGGGGGAGACCCAGTACTTC. Translated, it gives CASSLAGRRGETQYF. The variable domain in full, with the rest retrieved from reference TRBV7-2 and TRBJ2-5, is GAGVSQSPSNKVTEKGKDVELRCDPISGHTALYWYRQSLGQGLEFLIYFQGNSAPDKSGLPSDRFSAERTGGSVSTLTIQRTQQEDSAVYLCASSLAGRRGETQYFGPGTRLLVL.

This clonotype was recorded a few times. The chain couples TRBV6-5 to TRBJ2-4; D may correspond to TRBD1 or TRBD2 (6 bases each). This CDR3 contains 15 residues. CDR1 is MNHEY, CDR2 SVGAGI, per germline. V was trimmed by 4 bases and J by 1 base, leaving 11 bases between them. Here the CDR3 DNA reads TGTGCCAGCAGTTTCCACGGGGGCGCCAAAAACATTCAGTACTTC. It translates to CASSFHGGAKNIQYF.

This rearrangement joins TRBV30 to TRBJ2-2; 7 nucleotides agree with TRBD2. Germline V gene lookup returns CDR1 GTSNPN and CDR2 SVGIG (reference sequence). This CDR3 is 17 amino acids long. J was trimmed by 3 bases and V by 2 bases; bases with no gene match: 12. The DNA for the CDR3 is TGTGCCTGGAGTAGCCTAGGGCTAGCGGAATACACCGGGGAGCTGTTTTTT. This sequence encodes CAWSSLGLAEYTGELFF.

This clonotype has more than one count but fewer than ten. The J gene is TRBJ2-1, the V gene TRBV6-5, with D perhaps matching TRBD1 (6 bases). This CDR3 comprises 15 residues. With 0 bases removed from V and 4 bases from J, the gap between germline ends came to 10 bases. Germline-derived CDR1 and CDR2 are MNHEY and SVGAGI. In nucleotides, the CDR3 is TGTGCCAGCAGTTACTCGATAGACAGGTACAATGAGCAGTTCTTC. This gives the protein CASSYSIDRYNEQFF.

This clonotype occurred a few times. The chain employs TRBV12-3 or TRBV12-4 and TRBJ2-7, with D possibly being TRBD1 (7 bases). V lost 7 bases and J lost 4, with 29 bases in between. This CDR3 has 18 amino acids. In DNA form, the CDR3 reads TGTGCCAGCACCACCATTACAGGGGCGGCGGGGAGGACTTACGAGCAGTACTTC. Protein product: CASTTITGAAGRTYEQYF.

Only a few counts were recorded for this clonotype. This chain uses TRBV18 with TRBJ1-5; no reliable D call. V was pared by 3 bases and J by 6 bases, with 18 bases between. The CDR3 totals 16 residues. Germline lookup yields CDR1 KGHSH and CDR2 LQKENI. Here the CDR3 DNA reads TGTGCCAGCTCACCCCCCTCCAGTATGGATGGTCAGCCCCAGCATTTT. It translates to CASSPPSSMDGQPQHF.

This clonotype has only a few counts. J is TRBJ1-4 and V is TRBV12-3 or TRBV12-4, with D possibly matching TRBD1 (6 bases). The length of the CDR3 is 15 residues. The ends were cut back, 7 bases at V and 4 bases at J, with 16 bases in the middle. This CDR3 is CASILGGGFNEKLFF. CDR3 in DNA: TGTGCCAGCATCTTAGGGGGAGGGTTTAATGAAAAACTGTTTTTT.